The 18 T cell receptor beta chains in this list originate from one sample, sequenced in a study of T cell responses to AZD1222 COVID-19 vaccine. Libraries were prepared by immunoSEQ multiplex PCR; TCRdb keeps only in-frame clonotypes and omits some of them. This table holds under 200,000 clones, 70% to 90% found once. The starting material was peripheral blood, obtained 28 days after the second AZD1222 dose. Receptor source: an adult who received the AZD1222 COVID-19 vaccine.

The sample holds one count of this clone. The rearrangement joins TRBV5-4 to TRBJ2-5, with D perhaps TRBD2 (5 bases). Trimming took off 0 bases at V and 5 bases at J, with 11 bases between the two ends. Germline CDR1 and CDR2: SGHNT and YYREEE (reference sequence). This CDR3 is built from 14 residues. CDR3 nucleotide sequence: TGTGCCAGCAGCTTGGCCGGCCGCGGGGAGACCCAGTACTTC. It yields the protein CASSLAGRGETQYF.

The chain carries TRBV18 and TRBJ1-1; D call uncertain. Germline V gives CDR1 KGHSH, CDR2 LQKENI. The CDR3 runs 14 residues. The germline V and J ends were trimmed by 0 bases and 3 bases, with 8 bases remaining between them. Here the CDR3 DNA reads TGTGCCAGCTCACCACCCTCCCAAGACACTGAAGCTTTCTTT. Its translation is CASSPPSQDTEAFF. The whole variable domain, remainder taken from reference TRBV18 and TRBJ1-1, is NAGVMQNPRHLVRRRGQEARLRCSPMKGHSHVYWYRQLPEEGLKFMVYLQKENIIDESGMPKERFSAEFPKEGPSILRIQQVVRGDSAAYFCASSPPSQDTEAFFGQGTRLTVV.

CDR3 coding DNA: TGTGCCAGCAGCGTAGGATATAGCAATCAGCCCCAGCATTTT. The encoded protein is CASSVGYSNQPQHF. The chain has TRBV9 and TRBJ1-5; no firm D call. V lost 0 bases to trimming and J lost 0 bases, with 4 bases between them. Germline V lookup: CDR1 SGDLS, CDR2 YYNGEE. This CDR3 comprises 14 residues.

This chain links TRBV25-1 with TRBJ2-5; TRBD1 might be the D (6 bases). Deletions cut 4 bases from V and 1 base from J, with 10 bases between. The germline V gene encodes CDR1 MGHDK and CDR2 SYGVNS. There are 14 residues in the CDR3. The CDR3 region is CASSVGTPQETQYF. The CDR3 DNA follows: TGTGCCAGCAGTGTGGGGACACCCCAAGAGACCCAGTACTTC.

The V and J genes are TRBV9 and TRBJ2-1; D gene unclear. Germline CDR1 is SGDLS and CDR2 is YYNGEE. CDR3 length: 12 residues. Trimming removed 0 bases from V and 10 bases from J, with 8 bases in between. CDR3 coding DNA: TGTGCCAGCAGCGTAGATATAAACGAGCAGTTCTTC. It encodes CASSVDINEQFF.

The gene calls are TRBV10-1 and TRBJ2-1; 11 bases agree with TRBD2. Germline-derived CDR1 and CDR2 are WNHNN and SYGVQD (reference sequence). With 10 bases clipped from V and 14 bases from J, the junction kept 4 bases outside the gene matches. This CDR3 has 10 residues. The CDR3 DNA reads TGCGCCACCGGACTAGCGGGTAAGTTCTTC. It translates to CATGLAGKFF.

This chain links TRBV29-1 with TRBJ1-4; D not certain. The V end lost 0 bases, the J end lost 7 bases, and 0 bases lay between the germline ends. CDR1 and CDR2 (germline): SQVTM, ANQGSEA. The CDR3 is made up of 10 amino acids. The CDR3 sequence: CSVEDEKLFF. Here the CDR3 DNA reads TGCAGCGTTGAAGATGAAAAACTGTTTTTT.

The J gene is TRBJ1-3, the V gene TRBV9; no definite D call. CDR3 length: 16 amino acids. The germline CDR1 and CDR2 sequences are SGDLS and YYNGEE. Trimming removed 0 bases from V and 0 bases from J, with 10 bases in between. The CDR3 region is CASSVAPEFSGNTIYF. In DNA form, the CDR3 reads TGTGCCAGCAGCGTAGCTCCAGAATTCTCTGGAAACACCATATATTTT.

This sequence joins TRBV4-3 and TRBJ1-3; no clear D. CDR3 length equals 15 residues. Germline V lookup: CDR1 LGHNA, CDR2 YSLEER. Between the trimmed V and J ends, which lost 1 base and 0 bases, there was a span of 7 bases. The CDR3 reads CASSQATASGNTIYF. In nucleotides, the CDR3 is TGCGCCAGCAGCCAAGCAACGGCCTCTGGAAACACCATATATTTT.

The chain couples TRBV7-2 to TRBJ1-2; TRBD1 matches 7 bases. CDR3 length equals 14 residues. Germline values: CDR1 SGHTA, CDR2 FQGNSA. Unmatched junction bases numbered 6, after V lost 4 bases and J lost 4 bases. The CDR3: CASSSQTGTYGYTF. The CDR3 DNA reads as TGTGCCAGCAGCTCCCAGACAGGGACCTATGGCTACACCTTC. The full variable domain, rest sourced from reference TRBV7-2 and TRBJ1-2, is GAGVSQSPSNKVTEKGKDVELRCDPISGHTALYWYRQSLGQGLEFLIYFQGNSAPDKSGLPSDRFSAERTGGSVSTLTIQRTQQEDSAVYLCASSSQTGTYGYTFGSGTRLTVV.

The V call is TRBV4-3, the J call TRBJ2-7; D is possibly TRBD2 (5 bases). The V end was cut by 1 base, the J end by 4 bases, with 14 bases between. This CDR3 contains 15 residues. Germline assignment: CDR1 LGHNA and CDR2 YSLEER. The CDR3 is CASSQAFNGNYEQYF. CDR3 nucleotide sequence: TGCGCCAGCAGCCAAGCCTTTAACGGGAATTACGAGCAGTACTTC.

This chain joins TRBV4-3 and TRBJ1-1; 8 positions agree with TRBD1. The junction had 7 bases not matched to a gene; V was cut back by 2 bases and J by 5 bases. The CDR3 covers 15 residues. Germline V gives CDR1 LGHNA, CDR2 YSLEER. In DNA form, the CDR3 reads TGCGCCAGCAGCCAAACCCAGGGGGCACGGACTGAAGCTTTCTTT. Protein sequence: CASSQTQGARTEAFF.

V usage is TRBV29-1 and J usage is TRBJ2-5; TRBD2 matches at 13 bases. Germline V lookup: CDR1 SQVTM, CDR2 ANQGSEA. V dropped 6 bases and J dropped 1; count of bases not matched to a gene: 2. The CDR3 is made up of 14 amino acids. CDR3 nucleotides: TGCAGCGTGGGACTAGCGGGGCGCCAAGAGACCCAGTACTTC. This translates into CSVGLAGRQETQYF. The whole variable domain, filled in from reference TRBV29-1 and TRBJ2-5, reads SAVISQKPSRDICQRGTSLTIQCQVDSQVTMMFWYRQQPGQSLTLIATANQGSEATYESGFVIDKFPISRPNLTFSTLTVSNMSPEDSSIYLCSVGLAGRQETQYFGPGTRLLVL.

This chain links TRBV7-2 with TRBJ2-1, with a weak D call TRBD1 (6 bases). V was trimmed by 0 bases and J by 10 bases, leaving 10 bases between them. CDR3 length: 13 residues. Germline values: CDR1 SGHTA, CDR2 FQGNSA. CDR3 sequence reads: CASSLAGAREQFF. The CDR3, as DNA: TGTGCCAGCAGCTTAGCGGGGGCGCGGGAGCAGTTCTTC.

The CDR3 here is CATSRTSGRAETQYF. In DNA, the CDR3 is TGTGCCACCAGCAGGACTAGCGGGAGAGCAGAGACCCAGTACTTC. V and J are TRBV15 and TRBJ2-5; 12 nucleotides align to TRBD2. The germline V gene encodes CDR1 LNHNV and CDR2 YYDKDF (reference sequence). This CDR3 is built from 15 residues. The V gene end was trimmed by 3 bases and the J gene end by 4 bases; junction bases not matched to a gene: 3. Supplemented by reference TRBV15 and TRBJ2-5, the full variable domain reads DAMVIQNPRYQVTQFGKPVTLSCSQTLNHNVMYWYQQKSSQAPKLLFHYYDKDFNNEADTPDNFQSRRPNTSFCFLDIRSPGLGDTAMYLCATSRTSGRAETQYFGPGTRLLVL.

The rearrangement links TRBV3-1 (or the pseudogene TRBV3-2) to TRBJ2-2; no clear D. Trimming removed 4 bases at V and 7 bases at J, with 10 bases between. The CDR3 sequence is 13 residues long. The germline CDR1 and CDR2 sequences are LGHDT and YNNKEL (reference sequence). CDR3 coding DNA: TGTGCCAGCAGCCGTCCCGGAATCGGGGAGCTGTTTTTT. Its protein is CASSRPGIGELFF.

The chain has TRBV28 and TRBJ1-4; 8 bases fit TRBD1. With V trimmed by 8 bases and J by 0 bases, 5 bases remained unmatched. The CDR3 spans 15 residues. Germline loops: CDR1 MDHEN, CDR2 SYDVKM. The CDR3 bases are TGTGCCAGCTCCGGACAGGGAACAACTAATGAAAAACTGTTTTTT. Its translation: CASSGQGTTNEKLFF.

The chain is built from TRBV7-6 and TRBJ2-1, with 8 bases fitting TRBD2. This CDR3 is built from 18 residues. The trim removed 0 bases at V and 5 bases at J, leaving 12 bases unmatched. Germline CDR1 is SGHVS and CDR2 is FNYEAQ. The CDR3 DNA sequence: TGTGCCAGCAGCTTAGCGCAAGTCAGGAGCGGGAGTAACAATGAGCAGTTCTTC. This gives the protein CASSLAQVRSGSNNEQFF.